This T cell receptor (beta chain) was sequenced for a study of shared clonotypes between healthy human individuals. Sequencing was performed with immunoSEQ multiplex PCR; in TCRdb, only in-frame clones are kept and a portion is missing. Counted here are about 1.1 million clones, 75% to 80% occurring once; the ten biggest clones make up roughly 0.65%. Germline V gene sequence: CDR1 SGHAT, CDR2 FQNNGV. The J segment lost 3 bases and the V segment lost 4 bases, leaving 10 bases of the junction unmatched. The CDR3 is made up of 16 amino acids. A few counts support this clone. The TCR was taken from a man younger than 30 in good health. Some clones in this sample may be carry-over from other donors' samples. The chain combines TRBV11-2 with TRBJ2-7, with 9 bases identical to TRBD1. The source material was memory CD4+ T cells from PBMCs. Subset denoted: CD45RA-negative fraction. CDR3 amino acids: CASSSLNRTGVYEQYF. The CDR3 DNA reads as TGTGCCAGCAGCTCCCTGAACCGGACAGGGGTCTACGAGCAGTACTTC.